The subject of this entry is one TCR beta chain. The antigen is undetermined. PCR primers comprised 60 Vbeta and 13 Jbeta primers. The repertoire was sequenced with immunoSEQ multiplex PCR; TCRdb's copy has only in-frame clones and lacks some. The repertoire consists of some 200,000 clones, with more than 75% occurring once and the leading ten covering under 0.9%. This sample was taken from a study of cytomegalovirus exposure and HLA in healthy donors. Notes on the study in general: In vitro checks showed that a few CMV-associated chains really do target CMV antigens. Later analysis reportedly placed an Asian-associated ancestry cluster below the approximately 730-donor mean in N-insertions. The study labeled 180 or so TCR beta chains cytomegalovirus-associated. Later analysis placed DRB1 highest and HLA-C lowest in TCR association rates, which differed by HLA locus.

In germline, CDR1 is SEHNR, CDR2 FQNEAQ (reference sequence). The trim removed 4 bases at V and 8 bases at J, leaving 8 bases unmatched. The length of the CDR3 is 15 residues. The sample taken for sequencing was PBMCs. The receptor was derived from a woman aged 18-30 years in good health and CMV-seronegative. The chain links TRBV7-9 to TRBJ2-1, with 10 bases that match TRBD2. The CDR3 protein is CASSSGLAPSDEQFF. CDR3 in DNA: TGTGCCAGCAGCTCGGGACTAGCGCCCAGCGATGAGCAGTTCTTC.